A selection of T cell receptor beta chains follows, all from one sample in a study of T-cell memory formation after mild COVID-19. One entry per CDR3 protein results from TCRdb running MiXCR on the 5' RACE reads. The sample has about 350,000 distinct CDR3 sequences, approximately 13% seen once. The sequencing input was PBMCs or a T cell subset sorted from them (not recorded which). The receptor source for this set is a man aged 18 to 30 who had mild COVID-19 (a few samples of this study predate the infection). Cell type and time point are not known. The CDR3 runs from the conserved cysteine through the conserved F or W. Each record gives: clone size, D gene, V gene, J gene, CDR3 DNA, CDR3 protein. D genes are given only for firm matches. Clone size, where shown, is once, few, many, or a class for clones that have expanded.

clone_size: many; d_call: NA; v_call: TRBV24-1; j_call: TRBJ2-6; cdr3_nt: TGTGCCACCAGTTCGGGGCTTGATGGGGCCAACGTCCTGACTTTC; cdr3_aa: CATSSGLDGANVLTF
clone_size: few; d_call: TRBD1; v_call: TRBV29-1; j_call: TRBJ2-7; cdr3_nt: TGCAGCGCTAAGGGACAGGGGGTCTACGAGCAGTACTTC; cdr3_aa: CSAKGQGVYEQYF
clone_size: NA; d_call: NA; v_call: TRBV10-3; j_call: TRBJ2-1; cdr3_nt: TGTGCCATCAGTGAACTCAATGAGCAGTTCTTC; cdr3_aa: CAISELNEQFF
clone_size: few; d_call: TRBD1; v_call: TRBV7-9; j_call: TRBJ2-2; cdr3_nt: TGTGCCAGCAGCAACCGGGACAGGGGGCTTCCCGGGGAGCTGTTTTTT; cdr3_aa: CASSNRDRGLPGELFF
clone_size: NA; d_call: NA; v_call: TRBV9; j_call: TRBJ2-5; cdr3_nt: TGTGCCAGCACTGGGGGCGGCGGTCGGGGGGAGACCCAGTACTTC; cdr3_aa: CASTGGGGRGETQYF
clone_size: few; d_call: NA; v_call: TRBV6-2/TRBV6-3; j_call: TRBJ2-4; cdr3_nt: TGTGCCAGCACCCTGGATCGAGACAAAAACATTCAGTACTTC; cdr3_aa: CASTLDRDKNIQYF
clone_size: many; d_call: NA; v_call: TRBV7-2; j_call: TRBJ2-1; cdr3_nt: TGTGCCAGCAGCTTAGTGGGCGGTGACGATGAGCAGTTCTTC; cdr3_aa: CASSLVGGDDEQFF
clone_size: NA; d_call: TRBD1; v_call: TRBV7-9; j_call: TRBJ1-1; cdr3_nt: TGTGCCAGCAGACCTCGATCAGGGGGCACTGAAGCTTTCTTT; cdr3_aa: CASRPRSGGTEAFF
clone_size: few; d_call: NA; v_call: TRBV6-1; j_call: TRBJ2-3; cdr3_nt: TGTGCCAGCAGTGAAGTGGCAAGCACAGATACGCAGTATTTT; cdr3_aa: CASSEVASTDTQYF
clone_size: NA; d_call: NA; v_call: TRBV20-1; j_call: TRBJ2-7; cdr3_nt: TGCAGTGCTTCGATCCCGGGACGGACTTACGAGCAGTACTTC; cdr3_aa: CSASIPGRTYEQYF
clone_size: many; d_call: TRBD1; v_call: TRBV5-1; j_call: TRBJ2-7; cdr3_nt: TGCGCCAGCAGCGGAGGACAGGTTGAAGAGCAGTACTTC; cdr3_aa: CASSGGQVEEQYF
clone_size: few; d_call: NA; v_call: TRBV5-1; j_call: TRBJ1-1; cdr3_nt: TGCGCCAGCAGCGCGGACCGCACAAACACTGAAGCTTTCTTT; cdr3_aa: CASSADRTNTEAFF
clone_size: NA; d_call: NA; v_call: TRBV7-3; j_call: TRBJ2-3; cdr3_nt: TGTGCCAGCAGTACCACCCCGAGGGTAGATACGCAGTATTTT; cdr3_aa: CASSTTPRVDTQYF